These T cell receptor beta chains were read from a single sample in a study of blood T cell repertoires in COVID-19. Sequencing was performed with immunoSEQ multiplex PCR; in TCRdb, only in-frame clones are kept and a portion is missing. The sample carries under 300,000 clones, approximately 85% recorded once. The source material was PBMCs or T cells enriched from blood (not recorded which). These receptors all come from a woman in her forties or fifties who had recovered from COVID-19. The CDR3 runs from the conserved cysteine through the conserved F or W. D genes are given only for firm matches. The size entry is marked missing in some rows and otherwise reads once, few, many or a size class.

j_call v_call d_call clone_size cdr3_nt cdr3_aa
TRBJ1-1 TRBV30 - - TGTGCCTGGAGGTCCCCACACGAGGAGGTGAACACTGAAGCTTTCTTT CAWRSPHEEVNTEAFF
TRBJ2-3 TRBV2 - - TGTGCCAGCAGACTCTTAGGGGGTAGGACAGATACGCAGTATTTT CASRLLGGRTDTQYF
TRBJ1-2 TRBV19 - once TGTGCCAGTAGTCGACAGAGCAACTATGGCTACACCTTC CASSRQSNYGYTF
TRBJ2-1 TRBV5-1 TRBD1 - TGCGCCAGCAGCGGGACAGGGGTTCTTTACAATGAGCAGTTCTTC CASSGTGVLYNEQFF
TRBJ1-6 TRBV5-1 TRBD1 - TGCGCCAGCAGCTTGGAACAGGGGGCTCGATCACCCCTCCACTTT CASSLEQGARSPLHF
TRBJ1-6 TRBV7-9 - - TGTGCCAGCAGCTTAGCGATGGGGGGACCAAATTCACCCCTCCACTTT CASSLAMGGPNSPLHF
TRBJ1-2 TRBV29-1 TRBD1 - TGCAGCGTTGAAGGTAATAGGTGGACAGGGGATGGCTACACCTTC CSVEGNRWTGDGYTF
TRBJ2-5 TRBV7-9 - - TGTGCCAGCAGCTTTCGGGAGACCCAGTACTTC CASSFRETQYF
TRBJ2-2 TRBV29-1 TRBD2 once TGCAGCGTTGTCACTAGCGGCTCGAACACCGGGGAGCTGTTTTTT CSVVTSGSNTGELFF
TRBJ2-7 TRBV7-9 TRBD1 - TGTGCCAGCAGTACTACGGGACAGGGGTTTGGGGAGCAGTACTTC CASSTTGQGFGEQYF
TRBJ1-5 TRBV28 - - TGTGCCACCCAGAGAAGCGGGGTTGGGAATCAGCCCCAGCATTTT CATQRSGVGNQPQHF
TRBJ1-4 TRBV30 - few TGTGCCTGGGACACAGGCCTTACTAATGAAAAACTGTTTTTT CAWDTGLTNEKLFF
TRBJ1-5 TRBV19 - - TGTGCCAGTAGTAGTCGCACAGCTTTAAATCAGCCCCAGCATTTT CASSSRTALNQPQHF
TRBJ1-5 TRBV28 - - TGTGCCAGCAGTGCACAGGGCCAGGCCCAGCATTTT CASSAQGQAQHF
TRBJ1-1 TRBV7-9 - - TGTGCCAGCAGCTTAGGCGGGTCCATAGGAACTGAAGCTTTCTTT CASSLGGSIGTEAFF
TRBJ2-2 TRBV6-5 - - TGTGCCAGCATTCCCAGACTAGCCGGGGAGCTGTTTTTT CASIPRLAGELFF
TRBJ2-7 TRBV10-3 TRBD2 few TGTGCCATCAGTGATATTCTGACTAGCGTTCCGACCTACGAGCAGTACTTC CAISDILTSVPTYEQYF
TRBJ1-5 TRBV21-1 - - TGTGCCAGCAGCCCAAGACAGGCGACCCTGGAAAATAGCAATCAGCCCCAGCATTTT CASSPRQATLENSNQPQHF
TRBJ1-6 TRBV18 - - TGTGCCAGCTCACCAGGGGGCGGTGATTCACCCCTCCACTTT CASSPGGGDSPLHF
TRBJ1-3 TRBV7-2 - - TGTGCCAGCAGCTTAGCTGCCAGGTCTGGAAACACCATATATTTT CASSLAARSGNTIYF
TRBJ1-1 TRBV7-3 - - TGTGCCAGCAAAGCGAACATGAACACTGAAGCTTTCTTT CASKANMNTEAFF
TRBJ2-2 TRBV4-1 - - TGCGCCAGCAGCCCCAAGCACGAGAGCGGGGAGCTGTTTTTT CASSPKHESGELFF